This TCR beta chain was identified in a study of molecular identifiers for immune sequencing clone quantification (dated 2018 in TCRdb). The study in broad terms: For a replicate experiment, RNA from around 20,000 or 100,000 naive CD8 T cells was divided into five aliquots, of which four were sequenced. The study was a methods study using CD8 T cells to benchmark molecular-identifier clustering-based TCR repertoire sequencing (MIDCIRS) and TCR RNA copy counting. What the work shows at the level of the full study, not this receptor alone: Spiked-in Jurkat TCR RNA equivalent to a single cell was reported to be detectable even among fewer than 1.2 million naive CD8 T cells. In CMV-specific effector cells, over 99% of molecules were held by clones above 20 RNA copies, whereas under 1% of molecules were held by such clones in naive cells. The naive libraries included spiked-in Jurkat TCR RNA (10 copies' worth), and this Jurkat TCR RNA is not part of the donor repertoire. About 2.9 recovered TCR RNA copies per cell were obtained by modeling, versus about 9 by digital PCR, implying a capture efficiency of around 28%. The sizes of highly expanded clones could end up underestimated when identical TCR molecules share a barcode. Without barcode sub-clustering, chimeric consensus sequences inflated TCR diversity; chimeras reached as high as 47%.

The protocol used for the library was PCR. The reads were generated on a NextSeq 500. Bulk TCR libraries were generated as previously described, with the TCR primers listed in Table S5 used. Purification of total RNA was performed with the Qiagen AllPrep DNA/RNA kit. Before analysis, reads from multiple sequencing runs of one library were combined. The authors' analysis ran thus. Reads were retained only if the reads had an exact TCR constant sequence, and the retained reads were trimmed to 150 nt and grouped according to their 12-nt molecular barcodes. Reads in each barcode group were sub-clustered using a 15% Levenshtein threshold, and a quality-weighted consensus sequence was built for each RNA molecule. Non-functional sequences were discarded, and so were lower-count sequences lying one edit away from another sequence. On the basis of fitting two negative binomial distributions, barcode sub-clusters with fewer than 20% of the maximum read count were discarded. Using fastp trimming at Q25 and MiXCR clonotype assembly, TCRdb reanalyzed the public sequencing data and kept in-frame beta chains. Entries are consolidated by CDR3 protein sequence, retaining the most common genes and DNA. TCRdb, rather than the study authors, made the V and J calls. The sample table holds 490,000 or so distinct CDR3 sequences, of which 25% were seen once. Of the sample, just over 0.75% is held by the ten largest clones.

CDR1 and CDR2, looked up from the germline V gene, are MNHEY and SVGEGT. Here V drops 7 bases and J drops 8 bases, and the junction holds 10 bases not matched to any gene. From the cysteine through the phenylalanine, the CDR3 covers 15 amino acids. Only CDR3 DNA remains: 45 bases, in frame from the first base. This clonotype came up a few times. This receptor's antigen is unknown. No base qualities exist here, and no much larger clone lies one base off it. Naive CD8 T cell libraries were made from 20,000 to 1,000,000 sorted cells using 10%, 30% or 50% of purified RNA. Naive CD8 T cells, defined as CD8+CD4-CCR7+CD45RA+, were FACS-sorted into RLT Plus buffer on a BD FACSAria II. Detection sensitivity was tested by spiking Jurkat RNA equal to over 8 TCR copies' worth into samples containing about 19,000-1,000,000 naive CD8 T cells. CD8 T cells were enriched with RosetteSep CD8+ T Cell Enrichment Cocktail and Ficoll-Paque, followed by ACK red cell lysis.

The TCR originated in a human donor in good health. Some libraries in this study had Jurkat cell RNA spiked in. Sequencing used naive CD8+ T cells from blood, with Jurkat cell RNA spiked in. Sample cell subset or site, as interpreted from the label and publication: FACS-sorted CD8+CD4-CCR7+CD45RA+ naive T cells. Here the chain combines TRBV6-2 or TRBV6-3 and TRBJ1-4; the central 10 bases match TRBD1. The sequence in DNA is TGTGCCAGCACCACTCCGACAGGGGGCAAAGAAAAACTGTTTTTT. Translated, it reads CASTTPTGGKEKLFF.